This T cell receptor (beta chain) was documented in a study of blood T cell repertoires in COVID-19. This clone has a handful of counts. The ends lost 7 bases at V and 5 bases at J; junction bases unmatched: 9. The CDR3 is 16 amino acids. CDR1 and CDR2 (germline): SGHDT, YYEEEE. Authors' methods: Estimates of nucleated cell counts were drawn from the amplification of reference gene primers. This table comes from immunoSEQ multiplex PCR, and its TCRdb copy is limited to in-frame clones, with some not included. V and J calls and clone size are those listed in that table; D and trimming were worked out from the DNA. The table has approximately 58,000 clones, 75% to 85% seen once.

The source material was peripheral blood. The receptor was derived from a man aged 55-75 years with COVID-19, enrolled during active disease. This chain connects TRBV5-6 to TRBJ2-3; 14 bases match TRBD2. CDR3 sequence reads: CASGLAGGPRRDTQYF. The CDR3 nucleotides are TGTGCCAGCGGACTAGCGGGGGGCCCACGACGAGATACGCAGTATTTT.